This entry features one T cell receptor beta chain sequence. The CDR3 length is 14 residues. From germline, CDR1 is SGHNT and CDR2 YYREEE (reference sequence). The germline V and J ends were trimmed by 3 bases and 3 bases, with 12 bases remaining between them. This specimen belongs to a study of blood T cell repertoires in COVID-19. TCRdb's copy holds only in-frame clones and misses some; the assay was immunoSEQ multiplex PCR. The sample consists of 200,000 to 250,000 clones, 87% of them appearing once. The sample comprised PBMCs or T cells enriched from blood (not recorded which). The TCR sequence derives from a man aged 25-45 years who had recovered from COVID-19. V and J are TRBV5-4 and TRBJ2-5, with D unclear. The CDR3 here is CASSSPSQEETQYF. DNA for the CDR3: TGTGCCAGCAGCTCCCCCAGCCAGGAAGAGACCCAGTACTTC.